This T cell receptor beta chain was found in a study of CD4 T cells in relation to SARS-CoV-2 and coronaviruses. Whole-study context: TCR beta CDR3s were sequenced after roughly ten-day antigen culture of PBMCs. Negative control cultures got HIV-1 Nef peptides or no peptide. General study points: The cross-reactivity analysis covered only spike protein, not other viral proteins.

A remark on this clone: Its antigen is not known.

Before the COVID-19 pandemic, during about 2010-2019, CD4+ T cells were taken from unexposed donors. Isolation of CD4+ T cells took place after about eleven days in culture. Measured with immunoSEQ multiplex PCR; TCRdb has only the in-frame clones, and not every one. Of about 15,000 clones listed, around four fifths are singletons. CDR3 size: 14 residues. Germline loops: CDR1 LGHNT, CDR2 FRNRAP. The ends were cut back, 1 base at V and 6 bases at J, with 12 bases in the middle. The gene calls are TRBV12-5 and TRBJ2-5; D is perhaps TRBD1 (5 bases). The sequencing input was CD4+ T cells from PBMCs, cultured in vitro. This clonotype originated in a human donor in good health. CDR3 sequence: CASGLAGPPKTQYF. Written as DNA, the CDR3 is TGTGCTAGTGGTTTGGCAGGGCCCCCAAAGACCCAGTACTTC.